This entry concerns a single TCR beta chain. This specimen comes from a study of neoadjuvant nivolumab and ipilimumab in lung cancer. Only in-frame clones appear in the TCRdb table, and some are missing; sequencing was by immunoSEQ multiplex PCR. The sample shows roughly 20,000 clones, 65% to 85% of them seen only once. The sequences come from tumor tissue, collected after neoadjuvant nivolumab, alone or with ipilimumab, at or shortly before surgery. The sequence was obtained from an adult with non-small cell lung cancer.

CDR3 sequence reads: CASSVDRERSPLHF. CDR3 in DNA: TGTGCCAGCAGCGTAGACAGGGAGAGATCACCCCTCCACTTT. This chain connects TRBV9 to TRBJ1-6, with a weak D call TRBD1 (6 bases). Trimming left V 0 bases short and J 10 bases short, with 11 bases between. This CDR3 comprises 14 residues. Germline lookup yields CDR1 SGDLS and CDR2 YYNGEE.